This T cell receptor beta chain comes out of a study of cytomegalovirus exposure and HLA in healthy donors. The PCR made use of 60 Vbeta and 13 Jbeta primers. Clones were read by immunoSEQ multiplex PCR, and TCRdb kept only the in-frame ones, dropping some. The repertoire has 180,000 or so clones, about 80% of them found once; the top ten carry roughly 13%. V shed 5 bases and J 4 bases; nucleotides not matched to a gene: 8. There are 15 residues in the CDR3. In germline, CDR1 is SEHNR, CDR2 FQNEAQ (reference sequence). This clonotype was obtained from a man aged 50 or older in good health and CMV-seropositive. The rearrangement uses TRBV7-9 and TRBJ2-5, with 9 positions matching TRBD1. Sequenced sample: PBMCs. Here the CDR3 reads CASSPGTGNGETQYF. The CDR3 DNA reads TGTGCCAGCAGCCCCGGGACAGGGAATGGAGAGACCCAGTACTTC.